Listed here are 32 T cell receptor beta chains from one sample, sequenced in a study of cytomegalovirus exposure and HLA in healthy donors. PCR involved 60 Vbeta and 13 Jbeta primers. The repertoire was sequenced with immunoSEQ multiplex PCR; TCRdb's copy has only in-frame clones and lacks some. The sample shows about 60,000 clones, around 77% of them seen only once. The material sequenced was PBMCs. Every receptor here comes from a woman aged 30 to 39 in good health and CMV-seronegative.

The chain combines TRBV4-1 with TRBJ1-5; D call uncertain. Trimming took 0 bases from V and 0 from J, leaving 12 bases between them. The CDR3 is 17 residues long. The germline CDR1 and CDR2 sequences are MGHRA and YSYEKL. The chain's CDR3 is CASSQDRGHYSNQPQHF. CDR3 DNA sequence: TGCGCCAGCAGCCAAGATCGCGGGCATTATAGCAATCAGCCCCAGCATTTT.

The chain couples TRBV30 to TRBJ1-1, with D possibly matching TRBD1 (6 bases). This CDR3 comprises 14 residues. Germline loops: CDR1 GTSNPN, CDR2 SVGIG (reference sequence). V lost 4 bases and J 2 bases, leaving 14 bases between the germline ends. CDR3 amino acids: CAWKAGGLNTEAFF. DNA of the CDR3: TGTGCCTGGAAAGCGGGGGGCTTAAACACTGAAGCTTTCTTT.

In DNA form, the CDR3 reads TGTGCCAGCAGCCGTCGGGACAGGGGCACTTATGGCTACACCTTC. Translated, it gives CASSRRDRGTYGYTF. The chain uses TRBV28 and TRBJ1-2; 10 nucleotides match TRBD1. V lost 6 bases, J lost 5 bases, and 9 bases stayed unmatched. The CDR3 runs 15 residues. Germline CDR1 and CDR2: MDHEN and SYDVKM.

CDR3 coding DNA: TGTGCCAGCAGTCCGTGGCAGAGCGGAGGCTACACCTTC. Translating gives CASSPWQSGGYTF. The rearrangement uses TRBV6-1 and TRBJ1-2; D uncertain. The length of the CDR3 is 13 residues. The germline V and J ends were trimmed by 5 bases and 8 bases, with 15 bases remaining between them. Germline CDR1 and CDR2: MNHNS and SASEGT.

CDR3 in DNA: TGTGCCACCCTCTCTCGGGACACCGACTCTGGGGCCAACGTCCTGACTTTC. Amino acids: CATLSRDTDSGANVLTF. V is TRBV2 and J is TRBJ2-6; D is possibly TRBD1 (6 bases). In germline, CDR1 is SNHLY, CDR2 FYNNEI. This CDR3 has 17 residues. V was trimmed by 10 bases and J by 0 bases, leaving 19 bases between them.

The chain uses TRBV11-2 and TRBJ1-2; TRBD1 agrees at 7 bases. The germline gives CDR1 SGHAT, CDR2 FQNNGV. J gave up 6 bases and V 1 base, and 5 bases lay outside the gene matches. CDR3 length equals 14 residues. The DNA of the CDR3 is TGTGCCAGCAGCTTAGTTGGACAGGCGGATGGCTACACCTTC. The encoded protein is CASSLVGQADGYTF.

There are a few counts of this clone. J is TRBJ2-3 and V is TRBV29-1; D is perhaps TRBD2 (6 bases). The V end was cut by 4 bases, the J end by 5 bases, with 10 bases between. This CDR3 has 12 residues. Germline lookup yields CDR1 SQVTM and CDR2 ANQGSEA. The CDR3 loop is CSVGRGKDTQYF. The CDR3 DNA follows: TGCAGCGTTGGGAGGGGTAAAGATACGCAGTATTTT.

This clone appeared once. The V and J genes are TRBV5-1 and TRBJ1-1; a weak D match, TRBD1 (6 bases). This CDR3 has 16 residues. From germline, CDR1 is SGHRS and CDR2 YFSETQ. Trimming took off 6 bases at V and 1 base at J, with 19 bases between the two ends. The CDR3 region has the DNA TGCGCCAGCACCCTAGGGGGATTGTCTACGAACACTGAAGCTTTCTTT. Its translation is CASTLGGLSTNTEAFF. Using reference TRBV5-1 and TRBJ1-1 for the parts outside the CDR3, the full variable domain is KAGVTQTPRYLIKTRGQQVTLSCSPISGHRSVSWYQQTPGQGLQFLFEYFSETQRNKGNFPGRFSGRQFSNSRSEMNVSTLELGDSALYLCASTLGGLSTNTEAFFGQGTRLTVV.

The gene calls are TRBV18 and TRBJ1-2; D not certain. Trimming took off 6 bases at V and 3 bases at J, with 17 bases between the two ends. The CDR3 spans 15 residues. Germline V gene data show CDR1 as KGHSH and CDR2 as LQKENI. CDR3 loop: CASSPYRTEDYGYTF. The CDR3 DNA follows: TGTGCCAGCTCCCCGTATCGGACGGAGGACTATGGCTACACCTTC.

The chain has TRBV5-6 and TRBJ2-1, with D perhaps matching TRBD1 (5 bases). Germline assignment: CDR1 SGHDT and CDR2 YYEEEE. V was trimmed by 2 bases and J by 2 bases, leaving 11 bases between them. This CDR3 comprises 15 residues. This chain's CDR3 is CASSFQGVPYNEQFF. CDR3 in DNA: TGTGCCAGCAGCTTCCAGGGTGTCCCCTACAATGAGCAGTTCTTC.

The rearrangement links TRBV7-9 to TRBJ1-5; D unresolved. Germline CDR1 reads SEHNR; CDR2 reads FQNEAQ (reference sequence). This CDR3 comprises 12 residues. V was clipped by 1 base and J by 5 bases, with 3 bases between them. CDR3 nucleotides: TGTGCCAGCAGCTTAGGGCATCAGCCCCAGCATTTT. It is translated as CASSLGHQPQHF.

The chain carries TRBV7-3 and TRBJ2-7; 10 nucleotides align to TRBD2. V trimming: 5 bases; J trimming: 12 bases; junction bases outside the gene matches: 13. Germline loops: CDR1 SGHTA, CDR2 FQGTGA. The CDR3 has 14 amino acids. Here the CDR3 reads CASSLTSGDAGLYF. The CDR3 region has the DNA TGTGCCAGCAGCCTTACTAGCGGGGACGCCGGTTTGTACTTC.

The chain carries TRBV7-3 and TRBJ2-7; 8 bases fit TRBD1. Germline trimming cut 10 bases from V and 4 bases from J; bases unmatched to any gene: 9. The CDR3 length is 13 residues. Germline V gene lookup returns CDR1 SGHTA and CDR2 FQGTGA. Written as DNA, the CDR3 is TGTGCCACAGAGGACAGGGCAATGTACGAGCAGTACTTC. This gives the protein CATEDRAMYEQYF.

The genes are TRBV18 and TRBJ2-2; D gene ambiguous. Germline V gives CDR1 KGHSH, CDR2 LQKENI. Trimming removed 4 bases at V and 7 bases at J, with 10 bases between. This CDR3 has 13 residues. CDR3 residues: CASSLVTIGELFF. Here the CDR3 DNA reads TGTGCCAGCTCACTGGTAACTATCGGGGAGCTGTTTTTT.

The rearrangement joins TRBV6-4 to TRBJ2-3; 9 bases are a match to TRBD2. Germline trimming cut 3 bases from V and 2 bases from J; bases unmatched to any gene: 3. Germline values: CDR1 MRHNA, CDR2 SNTAGT. The CDR3 loop spans 15 amino acids. The CDR3 sequence is CASSESSGNTDTQYF. Written as DNA, the CDR3 is TGTGCCAGCAGTGAGTCTAGCGGGAACACAGATACGCAGTATTTT.

The chain employs TRBV7-2 and TRBJ2-7; tentative D call: TRBD2 (5 bases). Looked up from germline, CDR1 is SGHTA and CDR2 is FQGNSA. The CDR3 length is 15 residues. V was cut by 1 base and J by 2 bases, with 12 bases left in between. The CDR3 loop reads CASSLGSGGPYEQYF. In DNA form, the CDR3 reads TGTGCCAGCAGCTTAGGCTCCGGCGGGCCCTACGAGCAGTACTTC.

The J gene is TRBJ1-2, the V gene TRBV6-5, with TRBD1 matching 7 bases. The V and J ends lost 5 bases and 8 bases, in that order; junction bases with no gene match: 8. This CDR3 has 13 amino acids. Per germline, CDR1 MNHEY and CDR2 SVGAGI. CDR3 DNA sequence: TGTGCCAGCAGTCTTGACAGGGCCGCGGGCTACACCTTC. Residues: CASSLDRAAGYTF.

The chain employs TRBV6-4 and TRBJ2-3; tentative D call: TRBD2 (6 bases). CDR3 length: 15 residues. The germline V gene encodes CDR1 MRHNA and CDR2 SNTAGT. V shed 3 bases and J shed 3 bases, with 13 bases lying between them. The CDR3 DNA reads TGTGCCAGCAGTGAAGGGCTAGCGTTAACAGATACGCAGTATTTT. Amino acids: CASSEGLALTDTQYF.

This clone was counted between two and nine times. This chain uses TRBV30 with TRBJ2-7, with D perhaps TRBD1 (6 bases). The CDR3 has 13 amino acids. V gave up 0 bases and J gave up 4 bases, with 10 bases separating them. In germline, CDR1 is GTSNPN, CDR2 SVGIG (reference sequence). The CDR3 DNA follows: TGTGCCTGGAGTGTAGGACAGAGATACGAGCAGTACTTC. Amino acid sequence: CAWSVGQRYEQYF.

The rearrangement uses TRBV20-1 and TRBJ2-7; D remains ambiguous. This CDR3 region has 11 residues. With 7 bases removed from V and 2 bases from J, the gap between germline ends came to 9 bases. Germline V gene data show CDR1 as DFQATT and CDR2 as SNEGSKA (reference sequence). CDR3 sequence: CSVLTTYEQYF. In DNA form, the CDR3 reads TGCAGTGTTCTGACAACCTACGAGCAGTACTTC.

This chain connects TRBV9 to TRBJ1-1; D is uncertain. Germline assignment: CDR1 SGDLS and CDR2 YYNGEE. CDR3 length: 13 residues. Between the trimmed V and J ends, which lost 0 bases and 7 bases, there was a span of 10 bases. The CDR3 bases are TGTGCCAGCAGCGTAGCCCTGTACAGTGAAGCTTTCTTT. Translated: CASSVALYSEAFF.

The V and J genes are TRBV28 and TRBJ1-1; 9 bases are a match to TRBD1. This CDR3 comprises 14 residues. Germline assignment: CDR1 MDHEN and CDR2 SYDVKM. Trimming cost V 4 bases and J 11 bases; bases outside gene matches: 11. The CDR3 sequence is CASSSPQGAGRAFF. The DNA for the CDR3 is TGTGCCAGCAGTTCGCCACAGGGGGCGGGGCGGGCTTTCTTT.

The rearrangement uses TRBV7-9 and TRBJ1-1; D uncertain. The germline V gene has CDR1 SEHNR and CDR2 FQNEAQ (reference sequence). Trimming cost V 5 bases and J 1 base, with 11 bases left between them. The CDR3 is 14 amino acids. The CDR3 region is CASSPHSSNTEAFF. The CDR3 DNA sequence: TGTGCCAGCAGCCCCCACAGCTCGAACACTGAAGCTTTCTTT. Together with reference TRBV7-9 and TRBJ1-1, the CDR3 gives the full variable domain: DTGVSQNPRHKITKRGQNVTFRCDPISEHNRLYWYRQTLGQGPEFLTYFQNEAQLEKSRLLSDRFSAERPKGSFSTLEIQRTEQGDSAMYLCASSPHSSNTEAFFGQGTRLTVV.

This clone was detected once. This chain joins TRBV4-1 and TRBJ1-3, with D possibly matching TRBD1 (5 bases). This CDR3 region has 16 residues. Germline values: CDR1 MGHRA, CDR2 YSYEKL. V lost 0 bases to trimming and J lost 11 bases, with 20 bases between them. The CDR3 bases are TGCGCCAGCAGCCAAGACGGACAACATATACGGCGGTCCATATATTTT. Amino acid sequence: CASSQDGQHIRRSIYF.

This clone showed up just a few times. The rearrangement uses TRBV5-4 and TRBJ2-7; 10 bases line up with TRBD1. Germline V gene data show CDR1 as SGHNT and CDR2 as YYREEE (reference sequence). Trimming took 4 bases from V and 0 from J; bases not matched to a gene: 4. This CDR3 comprises 15 residues. In nucleotides, the CDR3 is TGTGCCAGCAGCCCCGGGACAGGGGCCTCCTACGAGCAGTACTTC. The encoded protein is CASSPGTGASYEQYF.

The CDR3, as DNA: TGTGCCAGCAGCCGCGACAGGGGCGCTGGAAACACCATATATTTT. Its protein product is CASSRDRGAGNTIYF. This chain uses TRBV5-6 with TRBJ1-3; TRBD1 agrees at 8 bases. Germline CDR1 SGHDT, CDR2 YYEEEE. This CDR3 region has 15 residues. Trimming took 4 bases from V and 2 from J; bases not matched to a gene: 5.

This clone was counted a few times. The chain is built from TRBV28 and TRBJ2-7; 9 bases map to TRBD1. V was clipped by 5 bases and J by 6 bases; unmatched bases: 11. The CDR3 loop spans 15 amino acids. The germline CDR1 and CDR2 sequences are MDHEN and SYDVKM. The chain's CDR3 is CASSKAGTGSSEQYF. For the CDR3, the DNA is TGTGCCAGCAGTAAAGCCGGGACAGGGTCGAGCGAGCAGTACTTC.

The rearrangement joins TRBV27 to TRBJ2-3; 8 nucleotides match TRBD1. In germline, CDR1 is MNHEY, CDR2 SMNVEV (reference sequence). Trimming at V came to 6 bases and at J to 2 bases, leaving 4 bases not matched to a gene. CDR3 length: 14 amino acids. CDR3 residues: CASSRTGPTDTQYF. CDR3 coding DNA: TGTGCCAGCAGCCGGACAGGGCCCACAGATACGCAGTATTTT.

The V gene is TRBV11-2, the J gene TRBJ2-5; TRBD1 might be the D (6 bases). Per germline, CDR1 SGHAT and CDR2 FQNNGV. The CDR3 has 16 amino acids. With 2 bases removed from V and 5 bases from J, the gap between germline ends came to 18 bases. This CDR3 reads CASSLTQGSPPETQYF. DNA of the CDR3: TGTGCCAGCAGCTTAACCCAGGGGTCCCCTCCCGAGACCCAGTACTTC.

This sequence joins TRBV29-1 and TRBJ1-3; D call uncertain. This CDR3 region has 13 residues. Germline CDR1 and CDR2: SQVTM and ANQGSEA. Trimming removed 1 base from V and 0 bases from J, with 4 bases in between. The chain's CDR3 is CSVEANSGNTIYF. Here the CDR3 DNA reads TGCAGCGTTGAAGCAAACTCTGGAAACACCATATATTTT.

This chain uses TRBV10-2 with TRBJ1-5; TRBD1 agrees at 7 bases. Per germline, CDR1 WSHSY and CDR2 SAAADI. The CDR3 runs 13 residues. With V trimmed by 6 bases and J by 3 bases, 2 bases remained unmatched. The CDR3 here is CASRGQNNQPQHF. For the CDR3, the DNA is TGCGCCAGCAGGGGACAGAACAATCAGCCCCAGCATTTT.

This clone was seen a few times. CDR3 sequence reads: CVSHGQALWAFF. For the CDR3, the DNA is TGTGTTTCACATGGACAGGCTCTTTGGGCTTTCTTT. J is TRBJ1-1 and V is TRBV6-6; 7 bases match TRBD1. CDR3 length: 12 amino acids. Germline V gene data show CDR1 as MNHNY and CDR2 as SVGAGI (reference sequence).